Presented here are 12 T cell receptor beta chains from one specimen sequenced in a study of CD8 T cells in ankylosing spondylitis. Notes on the study in general: Characteristic, it appeared, of ankylosing spondylitis blood was a TCR beta motif of eight highly homologous variants.

Their antigens remain unidentified. TCRdb called the 5' RACE reads again in MiXCR, with one record for every CDR3 protein. The sample consists of about 540,000 distinct CDR3 sequences, more than 9.5% of them appearing once. The material sequenced was blood, either unsorted or a sorted T cell fraction (not recorded which). Receptor source: a male donor with ankylosing spondylitis.

This clonotype was counted only a few times. This sequence joins TRBV6-4 and TRBJ2-3; 7 bases agree with TRBD2. The germline CDR1 and CDR2 sequences are MRHNA and SNTAGT. V gave up 3 bases and J gave up 2 bases; unmatched junction bases: 8. CDR3 length: 16 amino acids. The CDR3 reads CASSEESGKHTDTQYF. The DNA of the CDR3 is TGTGCCAGCAGTGAGGAAAGCGGGAAACACACAGATACGCAGTATTTT.

This CDR3 reads CASSLRVSYEQYV. The CDR3 DNA sequence: TGTGCCAGTAGCTTGAGGGTTTCCTACGAGCAGTACGTC. This rearrangement joins TRBV6-1 to TRBJ2-7; TRBD2 is a possible D gene (5 bases). The germline CDR1 and CDR2 sequences are MNHNS and SASEGT. The CDR3 loop spans 13 amino acids. V was shortened by 9 bases and J by 1 base, with 13 bases between the two germline ends.

This chain joins TRBV27 and TRBJ2-7, with a possible D match to TRBD2 (5 bases). The CDR3 length is 15 residues. Germline V gene lookup returns CDR1 MNHEY and CDR2 SMNVEV (reference sequence). The V and J ends lost 10 bases and 0 bases respectively, with 19 bases between them. CDR3 protein: CATRGFGGLSYEQYV. CDR3 sequence (DNA): TGTGCCACCCGGGGTTTTGGCGGACTCTCCTACGAGCAGTACGTC.

This clonotype was recorded a few times. This rearrangement joins TRBV5-1 to TRBJ1-2; D unresolved. V lost 2 bases, J lost 1 base, and 6 bases lay in between. Per the germline V gene, CDR1 is SGHRS and CDR2 is YFSETQ. The CDR3 is 13 amino acids. As DNA, the CDR3 is TGCGCCAGCAGCTTTTGGGATAACTATGGCTACACCTTC. Amino acids: CASSFWDNYGYTF.

This clonotype was recorded a few times. The V and J genes are TRBV20-1 and TRBJ1-2; D remains ambiguous. There are 14 residues in the CDR3. CDR1 is DFQATT, CDR2 SNEGSKA, per germline (reference sequence). With 0 bases removed from V and 3 bases from J, the gap between germline ends came to 11 bases. In nucleotides, the CDR3 is TGCAGTGCTAGAGAGAATTTCGGGGACTATGGCTACACCTTC. Its translation: CSARENFGDYGYTF.

This clonotype was seen a few times. The chain joins TRBV12-3 or TRBV12-4 to TRBJ2-1; D is undetermined. Trimming cost V 7 bases and J 10 bases, with 11 bases left between them. This CDR3 is built from 11 residues. The CDR3 DNA sequence: TGTGCCAGCACCCCTAATCGGGAGCAGTTCTTC. This gives the protein CASTPNREQFF.

V usage is TRBV12-3 or TRBV12-4 and J usage is TRBJ1-5, with 7 bases fitting TRBD1. Trimming took 3 bases from V and 4 from J; bases not matched to a gene: 12. This CDR3 is 17 amino acids long. The CDR3 DNA reads TGTGCCAGCAGTTTCTTTGCAGGGGGAGACATTAATCAGCCCCAGCATTTT. Translated, it gives CASSFFAGGDINQPQHF.

Only a few counts were recorded for this clonotype. The rearrangement links TRBV6-1 to TRBJ1-5, with D uncertain. The CDR3 covers 13 residues. Per germline, CDR1 MNHNS and CDR2 SASEGT. The V end lost 3 bases, the J end lost 3 bases, and 6 bases lay between the germline ends. In nucleotides, the CDR3 is TGTGCCAGCAGTGACAGTTTCAATCAGCCCCAGCATTTT. Protein sequence: CASSDSFNQPQHF.

This clonotype was recorded a few times. V usage is TRBV5-1 and J usage is TRBJ2-1; 10 nucleotides line up with TRBD2. The CDR3 runs 15 residues. Germline V gene lookup returns CDR1 SGHRS and CDR2 YFSETQ. V was clipped by 0 bases and J by 9 bases; unmatched bases: 6. The CDR3 reads CASSLALAGEGEQFF. Here the CDR3 DNA reads TGCGCCAGCAGCTTGGCTCTAGCGGGAGAGGGTGAGCAGTTCTTC.

V gene TRBV3-1 combines with J gene TRBJ1-2; weak D call: TRBD1 (6 bases). CDR1 and CDR2 (germline): LGHDT, YNNKEL (reference sequence). Trimming left V 2 bases short and J 4 bases short, with 11 bases between. This CDR3 contains 14 residues. In DNA, the CDR3 is TGTGCCAGCAGCCAACGGACAGCCACCTATGGCTACACCTTC. Protein product: CASSQRTATYGYTF.

The CDR3 bases are TGTGCCAGCAACACAGGGTTAGTGCAGGAGACCCAGTACTTC. Protein sequence: CASNTGLVQETQYF. This rearrangement joins TRBV7-2 to TRBJ2-5, with a possible D match to TRBD1 (6 bases). V gave up 7 bases and J gave up 5 bases, with 17 bases separating them. The CDR3 is made up of 14 amino acids. Looked up from germline, CDR1 is SGHTA and CDR2 is FQGNSA. The whole variable domain, filled in from reference TRBV7-2 and TRBJ2-5, reads GAGVSQSPSNKVTEKGKDVELRCDPISGHTALYWYRQSLGQGLEFLIYFQGNSAPDKSGLPSDRFSAERTGGSVSTLTIQRTQQEDSAVYLCASNTGLVQETQYFGPGTRLLVL.

The rearrangement links TRBV11-2 to TRBJ2-1; D not certain. CDR1 is SGHAT and CDR2 is FQNNGV in the germline V gene. The CDR3 extends over 14 amino acids. V lost 1 base and J lost 10, with 14 bases in between. In DNA form, the CDR3 reads TGTGCCAGCAGCTTAGTTCGTGGACCCCAGGAGCAGTTCTTC. This gives the protein CASSLVRGPQEQFF.